This T cell receptor beta chain was observed in a study of cytomegalovirus exposure and HLA in healthy donors. The CDR3 runs 15 residues. Germline V gives CDR1 SGHNT, CDR2 YYREEE (reference sequence). J lost 4 bases, V lost 0 bases, and 6 bases had no gene match. Notes on the study in general: Indistinguishable V segments, including TRBV6-2 and TRBV6-3, were excluded. Analyzed later, association rates of TCRs varied across HLA loci, with DRB1 most and HLA-C fewest. Data from an earlier analysis indicated that most TCR beta V segments were productive either about 87% or about 30% of the time.

Comment on this clone: Its antigen is currently unknown.

The primer mix had 60 Vbeta and 13 Jbeta primers. The repertoire was sequenced with immunoSEQ multiplex PCR; TCRdb's copy has only in-frame clones and lacks some. The repertoire holds about 160,000 clones, with about four fifths as singletons. The gene calls are TRBV5-4 and TRBJ1-2; TRBD1 matches 7 bases. This TCR was recovered from a woman between 50 and 59 years old in good health and CMV-seropositive. Sample: PBMCs. The chain's CDR3 is CASSLARQGFYGYTF. For the CDR3, the DNA is TGTGCCAGCAGCTTGGCCCGACAGGGCTTCTATGGCTACACCTTC. The entire variable domain, with the rest obtained from reference TRBV5-4 and TRBJ1-2, is as follows: ETGVTQSPTHLIKTRGQQVTLRCSSQSGHNTVSWYQQALGQGPQFIFQYYREEENGRGNFPPRFSGLQFPNYSSELNVNALELDDSALYLCASSLARQGFYGYTFGSGTRLTVV.